Detailed here is one T cell receptor beta chain. No cognate antigen has been identified for it. Base quality data are lacking; no much larger clone is found one base away. Collaborating institutions collected whole blood in K2EDTA tubes following their own protocols. Collaborator samples were shipped for TCRbeta analysis as frozen whole blood, isolated PBMCs, or DNA extracted from either sample type. The sample is drawn from a study of blood T cell repertoires in COVID-19 (dated by TCRdb to between 2020 and 2021). As for the study more broadly: Samples from collaborators originated in the United States, Italy and Spain and spanned both the acute and convalescent phases of COVID-19. The material from the prospective study consisted of cDNA or gDNA derived from T cells, B-cell-depleted T cells, or PBMCs. Deeply sampled blood TCRbeta repertoires from subjects exposed to, actively infected with, or recovered from COVID-19 were included in the dataset. The repertoires were released in a freely available public database meant as a resource for research on the immune response to SARS-CoV-2. The samples were drawn from two sources: the first 160 participants of the ongoing ImmuneRACE study, and over 1,000 subjects contributed by 6 global collaborators. The sample metadata nearly always contained a de-identified subject ID, COVID-19 status, age in years and sex. Where available, HLA class I and class II types were obtained from metadata supplied by the sample provider rather than from assay-based typing. Here is what the overall study found, with its caveats: Clinical and demographic metadata were provided uncurated, with the amount varying by source and participant.

TCRbeta CDR3 regions were amplified from genomic DNA using the immunoSEQ Assay, a bias-controlled multiplex PCR. Concerning the study's data processing: The number of nucleated cells in each sample was estimated from the amplification of reference gene primers within the assay. Sequence reads were collapsed and filtered to measure the absolute abundance of every unique TCRbeta CDR3 rearrangement. For each sample, productive Simpson clonality was calculated as the square root of Simpson's diversity index across productive rearrangements. The table comes from immuneACCESS by way of TCRdb, which keeps in-frame sequences with V and J called. Part of the clones is missing from these tables; in studies checked, under half for an unresolved V gene and the rest for unknown reasons. From that table come the V and J calls and clone size; the DNA was used to work out D and trimming. The sample table contains about 40,000 clones; only one count was recorded for roughly 80% of them. The ten biggest clones cover 2.6% of the sample.

Sequenced: peripheral blood. This clonotype originated in a woman aged 60-70 years with acute or convalescent COVID-19.

Here is the DNA: TGTGCCAGCAGTCTTCCCCCGGGGGGACCGCTTGTACTCCTTTTGAACACTGAAGCTTTCTTT. This gives the protein CASSLPPGGPLVLLLNTEAFF. The sequence is built from TRBV6-6 and TRBJ1-1; TRBD1 is perhaps the D gene, given 5 matching bases. The germline V gene (reference sequence) supplies CDR1 MNHNY and CDR2 SVGAGI. Including cysteine and phenylalanine, the CDR3 has 21 amino acids. The kept DNA is CDR3 alone, 63 bases in frame from the first base. V gives up 5 bases and J gives up 0 bases, and the segment between their germline ends measures 31 bases.